Listed here are 31 T cell receptor beta chains from one sample, sequenced in a study of T-cell memory formation after mild COVID-19. TCRdb called the 5' RACE reads again in MiXCR, with one record for every CDR3 protein. The sample lists 150,000 or so distinct CDR3 sequences; about 14% were seen once. Sequencing input: PBMCs or a T cell subset sorted from them (not recorded which). These receptors all come from an adult woman who had mild COVID-19 (a few samples of this study predate the infection). Cell type and time point are not known.

The V and J genes are TRBV6-6 and TRBJ1-4, with D maybe TRBD1 (5 bases). The CDR3 is 14 residues long. V lost 9 bases to trimming and J lost 7 bases, with 18 bases between them. The germline V gene encodes CDR1 MNHNY and CDR2 SVGAGI (reference sequence). DNA for the CDR3: TGTGCCAGTTCTCCCCGCGGGACCCGTGAAAAACTGTTTTTT. This gives the protein CASSPRGTREKLFF.

This clonotype was observed at least ten times. V is TRBV5-1 and J is TRBJ2-5, with D possibly matching TRBD2 (5 bases). Deletions cut 1 base from V and 1 base from J, with 8 bases between. CDR1 SGHRS and CDR2 YFSETQ come from the germline V gene. The CDR3 runs to 14 residues. In nucleotides, the CDR3 is TGCGCCAGCAGCTTGTCCCTAGCCCAAGAGACCCAGTACTTC. Encoded protein: CASSLSLAQETQYF.

This clonotype was picked up a small number of times. The chain carries TRBV20-1 and TRBJ2-7; D ambiguous. The CDR3 covers 14 residues. Looked up from germline, CDR1 is DFQATT and CDR2 is SNEGSKA (reference sequence). Trimming removed 1 base at V and 7 bases at J, with 17 bases between. The CDR3 sequence: CSARAPTVTPEQYF. For the CDR3, the DNA is TGCAGTGCTAGAGCACCCACCGTCACTCCGGAGCAGTACTTC.

This clonotype was counted a few times. The gene calls are TRBV10-3 and TRBJ1-1; 7 nucleotides agree with TRBD1. CDR3 size: 15 residues. V dropped 10 bases and J dropped 7; count of bases not matched to a gene: 18. From germline, CDR1 is ENHRY and CDR2 SYGVKD. CDR3 sequence reads: CATRGTVQAVHEAFF. CDR3 coding DNA: TGTGCCACCCGAGGGACAGTCCAAGCCGTACATGAAGCTTTCTTT.

This chain connects TRBV7-2 to TRBJ2-1, with TRBD1 as a possible D gene (5 bases). The CDR3 totals 14 residues. CDR1 and CDR2 from the germline V gene are SGHTA and FQGNSA. V lost 11 bases, J lost 9 bases, and 23 bases lay in between. CDR3 DNA sequence: TGTGCCCTCAGCTTAGGTCCAGGGCAGGTTGAGCAGTTCTTC. Its protein product is CALSLGPGQVEQFF.

The chain employs TRBV20-1 and TRBJ1-1; 7 bases match TRBD1. There are 14 residues in the CDR3. CDR1 is DFQATT and CDR2 is SNEGSKA in the germline V gene (reference sequence). V lost 2 bases to trimming and J lost 1 base; unmatched junction nucleotides: 4. CDR3 amino acids: CSARRRTGNTEAFF. In DNA form, the CDR3 reads TGCAGTGCTAGACGCCGGACAGGGAACACTGAAGCTTTCTTT.

V gene TRBV10-3 combines with J gene TRBJ2-1; D possibly corresponds to TRBD1 (5 bases). V was cut by 6 bases and J by 8 bases, with 17 bases left in between. The CDR3 sequence is 14 residues long. CDR1 ENHRY and CDR2 SYGVKD come from the germline V gene. The CDR3 sequence: CAIRGQGSEDEQFF. The CDR3 bases are TGTGCCATCAGGGGCCAGGGCTCTGAAGATGAGCAGTTCTTC.

This clonotype was counted at least ten times. The V gene is TRBV7-3, the J gene TRBJ2-7; maybe TRBD2 (5 bases). Looked up from germline, CDR1 is SGHTA and CDR2 is FQGTGA. This CDR3 is built from 15 residues. V was trimmed by 1 base and J by 3 bases, leaving 13 bases between them. CDR3 sequence reads: CASSLKGGRYYEQYF. The CDR3 region has the DNA TGTGCCAGCAGCTTAAAGGGCGGGCGATACTACGAGCAGTACTTC.

This sequence joins TRBV4-1 and TRBJ2-7, with unresolved D. The CDR3 totals 13 residues. CDR1 is MGHRA, CDR2 YSYEKL, per germline. Trimming cost V 1 base and J 3 bases, with 7 bases left between them. The CDR3 here is CASSQGNGYEQYF. In DNA form, the CDR3 reads TGCGCCAGCAGCCAAGGTAACGGCTACGAGCAGTACTTC.

The gene calls are TRBV3-1 and TRBJ2-7, with 9 nucleotides matching TRBD2. This CDR3 spans 15 amino acids. Trimming took 4 bases from V and 5 from J; bases not matched to a gene: 9. Germline loops: CDR1 LGHDT, CDR2 YNNKEL (reference sequence). The CDR3 region has the DNA TGTGCCAGCAGCCCCCATAGCGGGAGCGGCGACGAGCAGTACTTC. It encodes CASSPHSGSGDEQYF.

This sequence joins TRBV12-5 and TRBJ2-7; maybe TRBD1 (5 bases). With 0 bases removed from V and 0 bases from J, the gap between germline ends came to 12 bases. Germline CDR1 reads LGHNT; CDR2 reads FRNRAP. The CDR3 runs to 16 residues. For the CDR3, the DNA is TGTGCTAGTGGTTTGGTACTGGGGCAGGGCTCCTACGAGCAGTACTTC. The encoded protein is CASGLVLGQGSYEQYF.

Only a few counts were recorded for this clonotype. The gene calls are TRBV7-6 and TRBJ2-7; a weak D match, TRBD1 (7 bases). This CDR3 comprises 19 residues. Trimming left V 1 base short and J 1 base short, with 23 bases between. CDR1 is SGHVS, CDR2 FNYEAQ, per germline. The CDR3 coding sequence is TGTGCCAGCAGCTTAGGGACAGGAGTCCTTTCGGGGGTTTCCTACGAGCAGTACTTC. The encoded protein is CASSLGTGVLSGVSYEQYF.

This clonotype has a handful of counts. The rearrangement links TRBV5-1 to TRBJ2-7, with D possibly being TRBD2 (5 bases). The CDR3 is 13 amino acids. Trimming pared 4 bases from V and 7 bases from J, leaving 15 bases between. Germline V gene sequence: CDR1 SGHRS, CDR2 YFSETQ. The CDR3 reads CASSPLERGEQYF. In DNA, the CDR3 is TGCGCCAGCAGCCCGCTGGAAAGAGGGGAGCAGTACTTC.

In its sample, this clonotype was seen a few times. This sequence joins TRBV27 and TRBJ2-7, with unresolved D. The germline CDR1 and CDR2 sequences are MNHEY and SMNVEV (reference sequence). The V end lost 1 base, the J end lost 3 bases, and 16 bases lay between the germline ends. The CDR3 has 16 amino acids. The CDR3 nucleotides read TGTGCCAGCAGTTTATTTTCCCCCCGGGCAGGCTACGAGCAGTACTTC. This translates into CASSLFSPRAGYEQYF.

This clonotype has only a few counts. One end of the junction does not line up with germline, which may come from a read error. The CDR3 DNA reads TGTGCCAGCTCACCAGGGGTAGAAGCTTTATTT. Its protein is CASSPGVEALF. This chain joins TRBV18 and TRBJ1-1; D not certain. The CDR3 has 11 amino acids. Per the germline V gene, CDR1 is KGHSH and CDR2 is LQKENI.

The chain carries TRBV7-8 and TRBJ1-6; the match to TRBD1 covers 9 bases. CDR1 is SGHVS, CDR2 FQNEAQ, per germline. Trimming removed 10 bases from V and 7 bases from J; junction bases left unmatched: 8. This CDR3 is built from 14 residues. The CDR3 here is CATRPGTGNSPLHF. CDR3 bases: TGTGCCACCCGACCCGGGACAGGGAATTCACCCCTCCACTTT. Full variable domain (missing parts from reference TRBV7-8 and TRBJ1-6): GAGVSQSPRYKVAKRGQDVALRCDPISGHVSLFWYQQALGQGPEFLTYFQNEAQLDKSGLPSDRFFAERPEGSVSTLKIQRTQQEDSAVYLCATRPGTGNSPLHFGNGTRLTVT.

This clonotype was counted between two and nine times. The chain joins TRBV4-1 to TRBJ2-1; D is undetermined. V lost 1 base to trimming and J lost 4 bases, with 8 bases between them. Germline lookup yields CDR1 MGHRA and CDR2 YSYEKL. The CDR3 sequence is 14 residues long. The CDR3 sequence: CASSQGQEYNEQFF. CDR3 nucleotides: TGCGCCAGCAGCCAAGGTCAGGAGTACAATGAGCAGTTCTTC.

This clonotype showed up just a few times. This chain joins TRBV7-9 and TRBJ2-3; 16 nucleotides match TRBD2. Looked up from germline, CDR1 is SEHNR and CDR2 is FQNEAQ (reference sequence). Trimming removed 5 bases from V and 2 bases from J; junction bases left unmatched: 4. The CDR3 is made up of 17 amino acids. The CDR3 reads CASSQGTSGRVTDTQYF. The CDR3 DNA follows: TGTGCCAGCAGCCAGGGGACTAGCGGGAGGGTCACAGATACGCAGTATTTT.

This rearrangement joins TRBV7-3 to TRBJ2-1; 11 bases are shared with TRBD1. After removal of 5 bases from V and 3 bases from J, the junction contained 3 bases not matched to a gene. Germline V CDR1 and CDR2: SGHTA, FQGTGA. CDR3 length: 15 amino acids. The CDR3 region is CASSPGTGGYNEQFF. CDR3 sequence (DNA): TGTGCCAGCAGCCCCGGGACAGGGGGCTACAATGAGCAGTTCTTC. Combining the CDR3 with reference TRBV7-3 and TRBJ2-1 gives the whole variable domain GAGVSQTPSNKVTEKGKYVELRCDPISGHTALYWYRQSLGQGPEFLIYFQGTGAADDSGLPNDRFFAVRPEGSVSTLKIQRTERGDSAVYLCASSPGTGGYNEQFFGPGTRLTVL.

This clonotype was picked up a small number of times. The genes are TRBV12-3 or TRBV12-4 and TRBJ2-7; 8 bases are a match to TRBD1. The CDR3 is 15 amino acids. Trimming cost V 6 bases and J 5 bases; bases outside gene matches: 12. The CDR3 DNA follows: TGTGCCAGCAGCCGCCCTGGACAGGGTAGTCACGAGCAGTACTTC. It specifies CASSRPGQGSHEQYF.

The chain uses TRBV12-3 or TRBV12-4 and TRBJ1-2; D call uncertain. CDR3 length: 11 amino acids. V was trimmed by 4 bases and J by 8 bases, leaving 8 bases between them. The CDR3 is CASSSLSGYTF. CDR3 coding DNA: TGTGCCAGCAGTTCCTTGTCCGGCTACACCTTC.

The V call is TRBV7-9, the J call TRBJ2-7; a possible D gene is TRBD2 (7 bases). This CDR3 comprises 15 residues. Germline V CDR1 and CDR2: SEHNR, FQNEAQ (reference sequence). Trimming left V 6 bases short and J 3 bases short, with 18 bases between. DNA for the CDR3: TGTGCCAGCAGTGGCGGGGGCCCAACTCACTACGAGCAGTACTTC. It is translated as CASSGGGPTHYEQYF.

The chain is built from TRBV5-5 and TRBJ2-5; perhaps TRBD2 as D (6 bases). There are 16 residues in the CDR3. Germline loops: CDR1 SGHKS, CDR2 YYEKEE (reference sequence). V dropped 4 bases and J dropped 4 bases, with 20 bases sitting between them. CDR3 protein: CASSTGVGSVRETQYF. The CDR3 DNA follows: TGTGCCAGCAGCACGGGGGTGGGTAGCGTAAGAGAGACCCAGTACTTC. Together with reference TRBV5-5 and TRBJ2-5, the CDR3 gives the full variable domain: DAGVTQSPTHLIKTRGQQVTLRCSPISGHKSVSWYQQVLGQGPQFIFQYYEKEERGRGNFPDRFSARQFPNYSSELNVNALLLGDSALYLCASSTGVGSVRETQYFGPGTRLLVL.

This clonotype was recorded at least ten times. V is TRBV12-3 or TRBV12-4 and J is TRBJ1-1, with D possibly being TRBD1 (6 bases). With 5 bases removed from V and 2 bases from J, the gap between germline ends came to 15 bases. The CDR3 covers 15 residues. The DNA of the CDR3 is TGTGCCAGCAGTCCTAGACAGGCCCCCAACACTGAAGCTTTCTTT. Amino acid sequence: CASSPRQAPNTEAFF.

This clonotype was seen a handful of times. V usage is TRBV10-3 and J usage is TRBJ2-3, with D possibly being TRBD2 (6 bases). The V and J ends lost 2 bases and 2 bases respectively, with 11 bases between them. Germline assignment: CDR1 ENHRY and CDR2 SYGVKD. This CDR3 has 15 amino acids. CDR3 in DNA: TGTGCCATCAGTGAGGGGGGAGGACTCACAGATACGCAGTATTTT. It codes for CAISEGGGLTDTQYF.

This clonotype showed up just once. The rearrangement links TRBV12-3 or TRBV12-4 to TRBJ2-2; D ambiguous. Trimming left V 7 bases short and J 8 bases short, with 8 bases between. This CDR3 is built from 11 residues. The CDR3 DNA reads as TGTGCCAGCATGGGTTTGGGGGAGCTGTTTTTT. It encodes CASMGLGELFF.

The rearrangement joins TRBV7-9 to TRBJ2-3, with D possibly TRBD2 on 5 matching bases. The germline V gene encodes CDR1 SEHNR and CDR2 FQNEAQ (reference sequence). CDR3 length: 20 residues. The V end lost 3 bases, the J end lost 0 bases, and 25 bases lay between the germline ends. The CDR3, as DNA: TGTGCCAGCAGCTTTCATCCGGGGTTGGGAGAAATAGGGAGCACAGATACGCAGTATTTT. This sequence encodes CASSFHPGLGEIGSTDTQYF.

This chain links TRBV6-5 with TRBJ2-1; the match to TRBD1 covers 7 bases. Germline values: CDR1 MNHEY, CDR2 SVGAGI. J lost 5 bases, V lost 6 bases, and 10 bases had no gene match. The CDR3 loop spans 15 amino acids. CDR3: CASSRAGGSHNEQFF. The DNA of the CDR3 is TGTGCCAGCAGCCGCGCAGGGGGTTCCCACAATGAGCAGTTCTTC.

This clonotype was seen more than once but under ten times. J is TRBJ2-2 and V is TRBV24-1; TRBD1 might be the D (6 bases). With 1 base removed from V and 5 bases from J, the gap between germline ends came to 10 bases. The CDR3 runs to 15 residues. Germline assignment: CDR1 KGHDR and CDR2 SFDVKD. The DNA for the CDR3 is TGTGCCACCAGTGATTTAAGGGGGAATACCGGGGAGCTGTTTTTT. This gives the protein CATSDLRGNTGELFF.

The J gene is TRBJ1-1, the V gene TRBV6-2 or TRBV6-3; D remains unclear. Germline lookup yields CDR1 MNHEY and CDR2 SVGEGT. The CDR3 sequence is 11 residues long. V gave up 6 bases and J gave up 8 bases, with 10 bases separating them. CDR3 coding DNA: TGTGCCAGCAGAGTCACAGAGGAAGCTTTCTTT. It specifies CASRVTEEAFF.

The V and J genes are TRBV12-3 or TRBV12-4 and TRBJ2-7; D unclear. This CDR3 region has 14 residues. V shed 6 bases and J shed 0 bases, with 12 bases lying between them. CDR3 coding DNA: TGTGCCAGCAGCTTCTCGGCGGACTCCTACGAGCAGTACTTC. Translated: CASSFSADSYEQYF.